These 17 T cell receptor beta chains came from one sample sequenced in a study of shared clonotypes between healthy human individuals. Assay used: immunoSEQ multiplex PCR; TCRdb lists only in-frame clones, some missing. The profile shows about 660,000 clones, around 72% of them singletons. The material sequenced was memory CD4+ T cells sorted from blood. Described subset: CD45RA-negative fraction. The receptor set was obtained from a woman in her twenties or thirties in good health.

V and J are TRBV30 and TRBJ2-1; the D is unclear. The CDR3 totals 13 residues. The ends were cut back, 0 bases at V and 6 bases at J, with 9 bases in the middle. Germline lookup yields CDR1 GTSNPN and CDR2 SVGIG (reference sequence). The chain's CDR3 is CAWSVLRANEQFF. DNA for the CDR3: TGTGCCTGGAGTGTACTTAGGGCCAATGAGCAGTTCTTC. Using reference TRBV30 and TRBJ2-1 for the parts outside the CDR3, the full variable domain is SQTIHQWPATLVQPVGSPLSLECTVEGTSNPNLYWYRQAAGRGLQLLFYSVGIGQISSEVPQNLSASRPQDRQFILSSKKLLLSDSGFYLCAWSVLRANEQFFGPGTRLTVL.

The CDR3: CSARQGAETQYF. The DNA of the CDR3 is TGCAGCGCTCGACAGGGGGCAGAGACCCAGTACTTC. The chain carries TRBV29-1 and TRBJ2-5, with TRBD1 matching over 10 bases. The CDR3 is made up of 12 amino acids. Per the germline V gene, CDR1 is SQVTM and CDR2 is ANQGSEA. The V segment lost 7 bases and the J segment 4 bases; nucleotides outside the gene matches: 3.

This chain connects TRBV7-9 to TRBJ2-2, with 10 positions matching TRBD1. This CDR3 has 14 residues. The trim removed 5 bases at V and 5 bases at J, leaving 2 bases unmatched. Germline lookup yields CDR1 SEHNR and CDR2 FQNEAQ (reference sequence). The CDR3 reads CASSQGQGTGELFF. The CDR3 DNA reads as TGTGCCAGCAGCCAGGGACAGGGGACCGGGGAGCTGTTTTTT.

V usage is TRBV29-1 and J usage is TRBJ1-6, with 7 nucleotides matching TRBD1. The CDR3 runs 13 residues. Germline loops: CDR1 SQVTM, CDR2 ANQGSEA. Trimming took 7 bases from V and 6 from J; bases not matched to a gene: 6. This CDR3 reads CSAGGQANSPLHF. CDR3 in DNA: TGCAGCGCCGGAGGACAGGCTAATTCACCCCTCCACTTT.

J is TRBJ1-2 and V is TRBV19; D not certain. The germline CDR1 and CDR2 sequences are LNHDA and SQIVND (reference sequence). V lost 5 bases and J 3 bases, leaving 10 bases between the germline ends. The CDR3 runs to 13 residues. The CDR3 sequence is CASSRDIYYGYTF. In DNA form, the CDR3 reads TGTGCCAGTAGTCGCGACATCTACTATGGCTACACCTTC.

The chain is built from TRBV27 and TRBJ2-3, with 9 positions matching TRBD2. Germline-derived CDR1 and CDR2 are MNHEY and SMNVEV (reference sequence). J gave up 2 bases and V 6 bases, and 3 bases lay outside the gene matches. The CDR3 runs 14 residues. The CDR3 DNA sequence: TGTGCCAGCAGGCTAGCGGGGCTCACAGATACGCAGTATTTT. Residues: CASRLAGLTDTQYF.

This sequence joins TRBV5-6 and TRBJ2-7; the match to TRBD2 covers 7 bases. CDR1 is SGHDT, CDR2 YYEEEE, per germline. The V and J ends lost 4 bases and 2 bases, in that order; junction bases with no gene match: 12. The CDR3 runs to 16 residues. The DNA of the CDR3 is TGTGCCAGCAGCCTTCAGACGGGGGAGGGCCCCTACGAGCAGTACTTC. Protein sequence: CASSLQTGEGPYEQYF.

The chain uses TRBV5-1 and TRBJ2-7; 8 bases are shared with TRBD2. Looked up from germline, CDR1 is SGHRS and CDR2 is YFSETQ. The ends lost 4 bases at V and 0 bases at J; junction bases unmatched: 6. The CDR3 covers 15 residues. The CDR3 coding sequence is TGCGCCAGCAGCGAGAGCGGGAGCGTCTCCTACGAGCAGTACTTC. It translates to CASSESGSVSYEQYF.

V and J are TRBV13 and TRBJ2-5; 8 positions match TRBD2. CDR3 length: 17 amino acids. V trimming: 4 bases; J trimming: 2 bases; junction bases outside the gene matches: 12. Looked up from germline, CDR1 is PRHDT and CDR2 is FYEKMQ (reference sequence). The DNA of the CDR3 is TGTGCCAGCAGCTCCGACCCGACTAGCGCCACACAAGAGACCCAGTACTTC. Translation: CASSSDPTSATQETQYF.

Concerning this clone itself: Other DNA sequences within the sample encode an identical CDR3. The chain combines TRBV28 with TRBJ2-7, with no clear D. Trimming removed 3 bases at V and 3 bases at J, with 6 bases between. CDR1 and CDR2 from the germline V gene are MDHEN and SYDVKM. The CDR3 covers 12 residues. This CDR3 is CASSFRSYEQYF. The CDR3 DNA sequence: TGTGCCAGCAGTTTCCGCAGCTACGAGCAGTACTTC.

This chain uses TRBV7-9 with TRBJ1-2, with no clear D. Germline V lookup: CDR1 SEHNR, CDR2 FQNEAQ (reference sequence). CDR3 length equals 14 residues. V was cut by 2 bases and J by 6 bases, with 13 bases left in between. The CDR3 region has the DNA TGTGCCAGCAGCTTAATGGGCCTGCGGGATGGCTACACCTTC. This codes for CASSLMGLRDGYTF.

V usage is TRBV7-9 and J usage is TRBJ2-7, with 7 positions matching TRBD1. CDR1 is SEHNR, CDR2 FQNEAQ, per germline (reference sequence). The CDR3 extends over 13 amino acids. V lost 2 bases, J lost 6 bases, and 4 bases stayed unmatched. The CDR3 protein is CASSLTGASEQYF. The CDR3 region has the DNA TGTGCCAGCAGCTTAACAGGGGCGAGCGAGCAGTACTTC.

The chain couples TRBV7-2 to TRBJ1-5; D unclear. Germline V gene data show CDR1 as SGHTA and CDR2 as FQGNSA. The V end was cut by 3 bases, the J end by 3 bases, with 12 bases between. There are 15 residues in the CDR3. The CDR3 reads CASSLRALNNQPQHF. CDR3 DNA sequence: TGTGCCAGCAGCTTGAGGGCCCTTAACAATCAGCCCCAGCATTTT.

V and J are TRBV6-5 and TRBJ2-1, with a tentative D call TRBD1 (5 bases). CDR3 size: 14 residues. V was cut by 6 bases and J by 2 bases, with 11 bases left in between. CDR1 and CDR2 from the germline V gene are MNHEY and SVGAGI. The CDR3 bases are TGTGCCAGCAGCTCTATAGGGGCCTACAATGAGCAGTTCTTC. Its translation is CASSSIGAYNEQFF.

A remark on this clone: Additional DNA sequences in this sample encode the identical CDR3. This rearrangement joins TRBV11-3 to TRBJ2-7; D not certain. CDR3 length: 15 amino acids. Per germline, CDR1 SGHNT and CDR2 YENEEA. V was clipped by 0 bases and J by 1 base, with 10 bases between them. The CDR3 is CASSLDSGLSYEQYF. The CDR3 nucleotides read TGTGCCAGCAGCTTAGATTCCGGCTTGTCCTACGAGCAGTACTTC.

This clone has just a few counts. The chain has TRBV28 and TRBJ1-5, with 9 bases fitting TRBD1. Germline V gives CDR1 MDHEN, CDR2 SYDVKM. The CDR3 sequence is 13 residues long. V trimming: 9 bases; J trimming: 6 bases; junction bases outside the gene matches: 6. The CDR3 is CASYRGRGQPQHF. The CDR3 nucleotides are TGTGCCAGTTACAGGGGGCGAGGTCAGCCCCAGCATTTT.

A few counts support this clone. J is TRBJ1-3 and V is TRBV7-9, with 8 positions matching TRBD1. Germline CDR1 and CDR2: SEHNR and FQNEAQ (reference sequence). V lost 4 bases and J lost 0; bases outside the gene matches: 5. This CDR3 has 16 residues. Here the CDR3 reads CASSSQGATSGNTIYF. CDR3 nucleotides: TGTGCCAGCAGCTCCCAGGGGGCCACCTCTGGAAACACCATATATTTT.